This is a list of T cell receptor beta chains from one sample in a study of blood T cell repertoires in COVID-19. Profiled with immunoSEQ multiplex PCR; TCRdb holds only in-frame clones, not every one. This table has more than 110,000 clones, approximately 83% appearing once. Sequenced input: peripheral blood. The receptor source for this set is a human donor in a cohort sampled during active COVID-19. The CDR3 runs from the conserved cysteine through the conserved F or W. A D gene is named only where the DNA matches it firmly. Rows give clone size only sometimes, using once, few, many, or a class for an expanded clone.

TRBD1 | TRBJ2-1 | . | TRBV5-1 | TGCGCCAGCAGCCACGGACAGGGCCCCCAGAATGAGCAGTTCTTC | CASSHGQGPQNEQFF
. | TRBJ1-5 | . | TRBV6-6 | TGTGCCAGCAGTTACGCGAGGGGGAGCAATCAGCCCCAGCATTTT | CASSYARGSNQPQHF
TRBD2 | TRBJ2-1 | . | TRBV18 | TGTGCCAGCTCACCCCGGGCGGGGGGAGGCTCCTACAATGAGCAGTTCTTC | CASSPRAGGGSYNEQFF
. | TRBJ1-5 | once | TRBV30 | TGTGCCTGGAGTATAAGGACAGTTCATCAGCCCCAGCATTTT | CAWSIRTVHQPQHF
. | TRBJ1-5 | . | TRBV19 | TGTGCCAGTAGTATAGATTGGCAGGGCAGCAATCAGCCCCAGCATTTT | CASSIDWQGSNQPQHF
. | TRBJ2-3 | . | TRBV3-1/TRBV3-2 | TGTGCCAGCAGCCAACAGACGGGGGGCCGAGATACGCAGTATTTT | CASSQQTGGRDTQYF
TRBD1 | TRBJ1-1 | . | TRBV6-5 | TGTGCCAGCAGTCCCCCGACAGGGAAGAACACTGAAGCTTTCTTT | CASSPPTGKNTEAFF
TRBD2 | TRBJ2-1 | . | TRBV7-2 | TGTGCCAGCAGCTTAGGCGGGGGGGGCGCCGATGAGCAGTTCTTC | CASSLGGGGADEQFF
. | TRBJ2-2 | once | TRBV3-1/TRBV3-2 | TGTGCCAGCAGCCAAGATTCAGGGGTCCTCCCGAACACCGGGGAGCTGTTTTTT | CASSQDSGVLPNTGELFF
TRBD1 | TRBJ2-7 | few | TRBV28 | TGTGCCAGCGGTTCCCCGGGACAGTTAACCTACGAGCAGTACTTC | CASGSPGQLTYEQYF
TRBD1 | TRBJ1-5 | . | TRBV6-5 | TGTGCCAGCGGTCGAGGACAGGAGGGTCAGCCCCAGCATTTT | CASGRGQEGQPQHF
TRBD1 | TRBJ1-1 | . | TRBV6-2/TRBV6-3 | TGTGCCAGCAGTTACTCCGACAGGGGGCCCGCGAACACTGAAGCTTTCTTT | CASSYSDRGPANTEAFF
. | TRBJ2-5 | . | TRBV21-1 | TGTGCCAGCAGCAAAGTGGAGACAGGGGGCGTGGAGACCCAGTACTTC | CASSKVETGGVETQYF
TRBD1 | TRBJ1-1 | . | TRBV10-3 | TGTGCCATCAGTGGGACAGGGGAGAACACTGAAGCTTTCTTT | CAISGTGENTEAFF
TRBD1 | TRBJ1-5 | . | TRBV2 | TGTGCCAGCAGTGGGACAGGGAAGGGCAATCAGCCCCAGCATTTT | CASSGTGKGNQPQHF
. | TRBJ2-5 | . | TRBV10-2 | TGCGCCAGCAGTGAGTCGGTAGCTGATCGGGAGACCCAGTACTTC | CASSESVADRETQYF
. | TRBJ2-1 | . | TRBV6-5 | TGTGCCAGCAAGGGGGGGGAGACCTACAATGAGCAGTTCTTC | CASKGGETYNEQFF
TRBD2 | TRBJ2-3 | . | TRBV4-1 | TGCGCCAGCAGCCAACTCTATTGGACTAGCGGGGGAGGAGATACGCAGTATTTT | CASSQLYWTSGGGDTQYF
. | TRBJ2-7 | . | TRBV29-1 | TGCAGCGTTGAAGGGTTGGGACTTTCCGAGCAGTACTTC | CSVEGLGLSEQYF
TRBD1 | TRBJ2-3 | . | TRBV5-4 | TGTGCCAGCAGCCTGGACAGGGGGGGCACAGATACGCAGTATTTT | CASSLDRGGTDTQYF
. | TRBJ2-7 | . | TRBV2 | TGTGCCAGCAGTGAAGCGTGGGAGAAGCAGTACTTC | CASSEAWEKQYF
. | TRBJ2-1 | once | TRBV7-2 | TGTGCCAGCAGCTTCAGGGGCTCCTACAATGAGCAGTTCTTC | CASSFRGSYNEQFF
. | TRBJ2-7 | . | TRBV29-1 | TGCAGCGTTGAAGGTAGCAGGGGTTCCTACGAGCAGTACTTC | CSVEGSRGSYEQYF
. | TRBJ1-5 | . | TRBV19 | TGTGCCAGTAGTATTCCCGGGCAGCCCCAGCATTTT | CASSIPGQPQHF
. | TRBJ2-5 | . | TRBV5-1 | TGCGCCAGCAGTAAGGGGGCGGGGGGCCAAGAGACCCAGTACTTC | CASSKGAGGQETQYF
. | TRBJ2-5 | . | TRBV5-1 | TGCGCCAGCAGCTTGGTGGGAGAAGAGACCCAGTACTTC | CASSLVGEETQYF
. | TRBJ2-3 | few | TRBV11-2 | TGTGCCAGCAGCTCCCGGCCGGAGGGAGCAGATACGCAGTATTTT | CASSSRPEGADTQYF
. | TRBJ1-3 | . | TRBV28 | TGTGCCAGCAGTTTAGGGAGCTCTGGAAACACCATATATTTT | CASSLGSSGNTIYF
. | TRBJ1-5 | . | TRBV27 | TGTGCCAGCAGTTACACAAATAGCAATCAGCCCCAGCATTTT | CASSYTNSNQPQHF
. | TRBJ1-2 | . | TRBV3-1/TRBV3-2 | TGTGCCAGCAGCCAAGTCGGGGGGCGCTCGGATGGCTACACCTTC | CASSQVGGRSDGYTF
. | TRBJ2-1 | few | TRBV3-1/TRBV3-2 | TGTGCCAGCAGCCGGGGAGGCTACAATGAGCAGTTCTTC | CASSRGGYNEQFF
TRBD2 | TRBJ2-2 | . | TRBV3-1/TRBV3-2 | TGTGCCAGCGGCGGGGGTAAGGGCACCGGGGAGCTGTTTTTT | CASGGGKGTGELFF
. | TRBJ1-4 | . | TRBV10-2 | TGCGCCAGCGGGGGGGGGCTAACTAATGAAAAACTGTTTTTT | CASGGGLTNEKLFF
. | TRBJ1-2 | . | TRBV3-1/TRBV3-2 | TGTGCCAGCAGCCAACAGGGCTCTATGGGTAACTATGGCTACACCTTC | CASSQQGSMGNYGYTF
. | TRBJ2-7 | few | TRBV5-5 | TGTGCCAGCAGCCCTGGAGCCCTTCGGACAGCTTACGAGCAGTACTTC | CASSPGALRTAYEQYF